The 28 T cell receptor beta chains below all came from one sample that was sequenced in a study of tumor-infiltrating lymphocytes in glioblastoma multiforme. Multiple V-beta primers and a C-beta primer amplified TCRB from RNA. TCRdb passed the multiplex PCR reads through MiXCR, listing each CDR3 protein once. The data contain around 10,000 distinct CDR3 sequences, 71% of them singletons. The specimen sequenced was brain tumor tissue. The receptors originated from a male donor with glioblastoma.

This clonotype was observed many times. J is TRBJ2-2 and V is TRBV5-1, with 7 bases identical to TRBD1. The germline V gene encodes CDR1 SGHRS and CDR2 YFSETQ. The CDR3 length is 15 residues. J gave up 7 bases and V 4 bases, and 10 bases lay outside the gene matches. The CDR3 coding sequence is TGCGCCAGCAGCGAGATGGGACAGTATTTCGGGGAGCTGTTTTTT. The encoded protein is CASSEMGQYFGELFF. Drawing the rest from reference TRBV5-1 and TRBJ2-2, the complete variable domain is KAGVTQTPRYLIKTRGQQVTLSCSPISGHRSVSWYQQTPGQGLQFLFEYFSETQRNKGNFPGRFSGRQFSNSRSEMNVSTLELGDSALYLCASSEMGQYFGELFFGEGSRLTVL.

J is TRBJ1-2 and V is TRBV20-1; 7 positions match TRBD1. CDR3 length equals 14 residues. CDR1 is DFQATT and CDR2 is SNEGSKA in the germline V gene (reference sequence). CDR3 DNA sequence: TGCAGGGCTGGGCGGGACAGCACTAACTATGGCTACACCTTC. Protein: CRAGRDSTNYGYTF.

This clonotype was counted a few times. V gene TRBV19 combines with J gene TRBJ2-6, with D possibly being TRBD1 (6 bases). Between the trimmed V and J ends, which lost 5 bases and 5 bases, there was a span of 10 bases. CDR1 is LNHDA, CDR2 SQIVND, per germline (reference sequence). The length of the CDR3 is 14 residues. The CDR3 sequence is CASSQTGRANVLTF. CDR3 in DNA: TGTGCCAGTAGTCAAACAGGGAGGGCCAACGTCCTGACTTTC.

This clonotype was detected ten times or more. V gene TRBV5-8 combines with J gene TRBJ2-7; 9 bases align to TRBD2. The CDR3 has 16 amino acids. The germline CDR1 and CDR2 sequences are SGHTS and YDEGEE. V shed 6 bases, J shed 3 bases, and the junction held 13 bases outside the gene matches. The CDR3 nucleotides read TGTGCCAGCAAGAACCTACTAGCGGGTGGACTCTACGAGCAGTACTTC. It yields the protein CASKNLLAGGLYEQYF. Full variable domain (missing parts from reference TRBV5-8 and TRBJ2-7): EAGVTQSPTHLIKTRGQQATLRCSPISGHTSVYWYQQALGLGLQFLLWYDEGEERNRGNFPPRFSGRQFPNYSSELNVNALELEDSALYLCASKNLLAGGLYEQYFGPGTRLTVT.

The CDR3 loop reads CASSLGFEQYF. CDR3 nucleotides: TGTGCCAGCAGCTTGGGCTTCGAGCAGTACTTC. V and J are TRBV5-6 and TRBJ2-7; D call uncertain. The CDR3 extends over 11 amino acids. The germline V and J ends were trimmed by 0 bases and 6 bases, with 4 bases remaining between them. Germline V gene sequence: CDR1 SGHDT, CDR2 YYEEEE.

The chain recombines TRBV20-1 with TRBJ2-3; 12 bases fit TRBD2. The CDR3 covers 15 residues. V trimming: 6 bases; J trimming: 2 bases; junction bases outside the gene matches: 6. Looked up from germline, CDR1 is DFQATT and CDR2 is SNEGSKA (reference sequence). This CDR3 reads CSAALAGGYTDTQYF. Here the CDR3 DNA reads TGCAGTGCCGCACTAGCGGGAGGTTACACAGATACGCAGTATTTT.

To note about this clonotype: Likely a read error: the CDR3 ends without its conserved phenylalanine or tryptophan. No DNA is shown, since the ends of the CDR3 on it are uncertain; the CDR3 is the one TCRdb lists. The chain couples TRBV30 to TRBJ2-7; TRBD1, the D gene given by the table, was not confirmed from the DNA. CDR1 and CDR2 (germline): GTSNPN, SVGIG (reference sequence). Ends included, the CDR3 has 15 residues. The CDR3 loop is CAWADRGSIFYEQYL.

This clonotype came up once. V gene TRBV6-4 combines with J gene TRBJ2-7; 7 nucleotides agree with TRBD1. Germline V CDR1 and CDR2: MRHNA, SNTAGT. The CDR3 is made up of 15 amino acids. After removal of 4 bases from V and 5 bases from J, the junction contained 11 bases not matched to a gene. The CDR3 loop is CASSGCETGIHEQYF. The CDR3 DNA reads TGTGCCAGCAGTGGCTGTGAGACAGGGATTCACGAGCAGTACTTC.

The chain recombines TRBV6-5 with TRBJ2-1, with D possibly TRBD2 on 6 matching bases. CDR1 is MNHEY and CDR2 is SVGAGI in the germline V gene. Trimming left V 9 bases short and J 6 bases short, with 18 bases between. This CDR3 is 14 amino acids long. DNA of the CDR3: TGTGCCAGTTGGGGCGGGGCTATGCCCAATGAGCAGTTCTTC. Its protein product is CASWGGAMPNEQFF.

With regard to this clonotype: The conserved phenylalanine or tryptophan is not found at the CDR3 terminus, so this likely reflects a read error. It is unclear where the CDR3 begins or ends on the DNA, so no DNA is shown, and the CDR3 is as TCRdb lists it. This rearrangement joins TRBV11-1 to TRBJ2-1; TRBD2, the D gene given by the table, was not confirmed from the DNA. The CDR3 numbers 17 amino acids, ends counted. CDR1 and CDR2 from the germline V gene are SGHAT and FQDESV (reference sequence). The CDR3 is CARSQLPPSGRSNERFV.

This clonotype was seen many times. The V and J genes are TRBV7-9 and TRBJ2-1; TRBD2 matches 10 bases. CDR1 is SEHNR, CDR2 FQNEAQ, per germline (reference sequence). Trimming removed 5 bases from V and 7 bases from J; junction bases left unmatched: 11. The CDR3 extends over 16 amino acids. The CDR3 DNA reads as TGTGCCAGCAGCCCGTCTAGCGGGAGCGCAAAGAATGAGCAGTTCTTC. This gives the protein CASSPSSGSAKNEQFF. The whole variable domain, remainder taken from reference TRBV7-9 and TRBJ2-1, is DTGVSQNPRHKITKRGQNVTFRCDPISEHNRLYWYRQTLGQGPEFLTYFQNEAQLEKSRLLSDRFSAERPKGSFSTLEIQRTEQGDSAMYLCASSPSSGSAKNEQFFGPGTRLTVL.

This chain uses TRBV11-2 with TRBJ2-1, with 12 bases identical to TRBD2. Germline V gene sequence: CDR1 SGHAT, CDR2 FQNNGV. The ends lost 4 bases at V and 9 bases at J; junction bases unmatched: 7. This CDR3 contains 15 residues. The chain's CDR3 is CASSSTSGSLGEQFF. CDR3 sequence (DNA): TGTGCCAGCAGCTCGACTAGCGGGAGTTTGGGTGAGCAGTTCTTC. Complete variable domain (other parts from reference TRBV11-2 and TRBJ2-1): EAGVAQSPRYKIIEKRQSVAFWCNPISGHATLYWYQQILGQGPKLLIQFQNNGVVDDSQLPKDRFSAERLKGVDSTLKIQPAKLEDSAVYLCASSSTSGSLGEQFFGPGTRLTVL.

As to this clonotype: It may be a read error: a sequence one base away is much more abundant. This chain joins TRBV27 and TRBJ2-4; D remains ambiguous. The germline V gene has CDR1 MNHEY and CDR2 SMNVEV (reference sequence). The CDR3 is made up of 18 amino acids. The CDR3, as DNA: TGTGCCAGCAGTTACATAAGACCTGTTCCGTACGCCAAAAGCATTCAGTACTTC. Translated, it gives CASSYIRPVPYAKSIQYF.

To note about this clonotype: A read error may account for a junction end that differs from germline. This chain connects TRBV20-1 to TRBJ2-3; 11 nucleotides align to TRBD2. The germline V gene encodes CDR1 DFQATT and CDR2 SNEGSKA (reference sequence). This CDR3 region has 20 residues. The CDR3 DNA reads TGCGGTGCTAGTTGCCCCGGATTAGCGGGAGGGCCGAGTAGCACAGATACGCAGTATTTT. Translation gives CGASCPGLAGGPSSTDTQYF.

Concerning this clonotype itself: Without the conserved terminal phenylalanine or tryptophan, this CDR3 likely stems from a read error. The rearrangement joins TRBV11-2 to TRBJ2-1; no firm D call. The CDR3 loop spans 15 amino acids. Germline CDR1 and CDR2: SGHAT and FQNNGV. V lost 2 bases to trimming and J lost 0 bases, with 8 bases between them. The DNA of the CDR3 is TGTGCCAGCAGCTTACTGGGTAGCTCCTACAATGAGCAGTTCTTA. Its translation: CASSLLGSSYNEQFL.

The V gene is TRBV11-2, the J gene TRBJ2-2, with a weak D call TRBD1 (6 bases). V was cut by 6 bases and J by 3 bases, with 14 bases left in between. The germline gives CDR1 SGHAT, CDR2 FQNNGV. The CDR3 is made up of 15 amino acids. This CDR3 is CASSRTEVDTGELFF. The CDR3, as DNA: TGTGCCAGCAGTAGGACAGAGGTCGACACCGGGGAGCTGTTTTTT.

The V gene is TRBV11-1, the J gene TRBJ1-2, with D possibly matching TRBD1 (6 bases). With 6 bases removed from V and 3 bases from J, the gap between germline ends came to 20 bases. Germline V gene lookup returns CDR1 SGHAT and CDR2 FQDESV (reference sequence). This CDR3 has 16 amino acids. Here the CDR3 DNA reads TGTGCCAGCAGGGATCTCAGACAGGCGAATGACTATGGCTACACCTTC. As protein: CASRDLRQANDYGYTF.

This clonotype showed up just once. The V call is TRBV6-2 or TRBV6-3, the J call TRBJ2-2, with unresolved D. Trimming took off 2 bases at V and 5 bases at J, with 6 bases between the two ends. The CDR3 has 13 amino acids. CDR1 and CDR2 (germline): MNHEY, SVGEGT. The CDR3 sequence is CASSYQKTGELFF. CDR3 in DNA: TGTGCCAGCAGTTACCAGAAAACCGGGGAGCTGTTTTTT.

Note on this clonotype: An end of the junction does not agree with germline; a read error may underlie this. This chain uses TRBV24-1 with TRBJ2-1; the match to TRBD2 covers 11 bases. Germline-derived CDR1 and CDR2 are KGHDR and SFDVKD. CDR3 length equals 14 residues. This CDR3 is CASRGTSGYNEQFF. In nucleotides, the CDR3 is TGTGCCTCCAGAGGGACTAGCGGTTACAATGAACAGTTCTTC.

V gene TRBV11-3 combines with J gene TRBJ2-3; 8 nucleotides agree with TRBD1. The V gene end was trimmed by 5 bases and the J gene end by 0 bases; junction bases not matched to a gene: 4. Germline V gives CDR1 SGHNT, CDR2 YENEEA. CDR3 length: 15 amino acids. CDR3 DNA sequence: TGTGCCAGCAGCACGAGACAGGGGAGCACAGATACGCAGTATTTT. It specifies CASSTRQGSTDTQYF.

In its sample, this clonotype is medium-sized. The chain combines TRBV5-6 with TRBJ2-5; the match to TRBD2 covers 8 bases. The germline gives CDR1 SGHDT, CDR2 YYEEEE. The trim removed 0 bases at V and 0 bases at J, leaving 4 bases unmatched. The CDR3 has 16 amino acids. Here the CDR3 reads CASSLVVAGYQETQYF. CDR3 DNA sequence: TGTGCCAGCAGCTTGGTGGTAGCGGGGTACCAAGAGACCCAGTACTTC.

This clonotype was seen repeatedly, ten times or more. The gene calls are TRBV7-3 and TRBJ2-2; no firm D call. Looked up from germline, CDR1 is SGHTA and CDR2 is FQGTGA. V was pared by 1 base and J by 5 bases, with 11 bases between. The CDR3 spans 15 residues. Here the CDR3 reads CASSLRAGSTGELFF. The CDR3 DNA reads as TGTGCCAGCAGCTTAAGAGCAGGATCGACCGGGGAGCTGTTTTTT.

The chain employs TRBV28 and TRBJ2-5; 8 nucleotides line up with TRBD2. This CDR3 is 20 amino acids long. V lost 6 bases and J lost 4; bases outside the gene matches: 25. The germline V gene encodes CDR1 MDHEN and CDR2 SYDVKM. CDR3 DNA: TGTGCCAGCAGGGGGCTTTCCAGCGGGACTAGGGGGAGGCTGGGAGAGACCCAGTACTTC. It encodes CASRGLSSGTRGRLGETQYF.

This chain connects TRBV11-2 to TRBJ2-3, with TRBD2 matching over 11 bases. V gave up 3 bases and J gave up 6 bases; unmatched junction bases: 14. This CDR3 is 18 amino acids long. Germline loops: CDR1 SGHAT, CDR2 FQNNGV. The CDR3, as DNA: TGTGCCAGCAGCTTCCCCGGATTAGCGGGGGGGCCGGTGGATACGCAGTATTTT. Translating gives CASSFPGLAGGPVDTQYF.

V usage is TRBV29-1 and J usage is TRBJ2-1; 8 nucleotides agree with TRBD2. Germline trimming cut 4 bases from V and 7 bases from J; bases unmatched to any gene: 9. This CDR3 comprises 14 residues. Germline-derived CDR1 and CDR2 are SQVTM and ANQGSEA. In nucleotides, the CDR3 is TGCAGCGTTGTGGGGAGGCCGGGGGGGAATGAGCAGTTCTTC. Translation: CSVVGRPGGNEQFF.

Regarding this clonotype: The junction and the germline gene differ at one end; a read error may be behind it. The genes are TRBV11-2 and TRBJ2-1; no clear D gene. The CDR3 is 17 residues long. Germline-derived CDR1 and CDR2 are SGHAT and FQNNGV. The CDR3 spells CASSLAASGPSRNEQFF. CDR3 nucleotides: TGTGCTAGCAGCTTAGCAGCAAGTGGGCCTTCGCGCAATGAGCAGTTCTTC.

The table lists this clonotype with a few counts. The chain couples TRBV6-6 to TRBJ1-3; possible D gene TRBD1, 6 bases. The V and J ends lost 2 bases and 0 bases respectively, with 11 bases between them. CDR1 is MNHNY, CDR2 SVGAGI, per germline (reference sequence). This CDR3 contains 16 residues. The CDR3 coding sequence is TGTGCCAGCAGTTACCTACAGGGTTTCTCTGGAAACACCATATATTTT. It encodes CASSYLQGFSGNTIYF.

The DNA of the CDR3 is TGTGCCAGCAGATTGGGACCCGGGGAGGATACGCAGTATTTT. Protein product: CASRLGPGEDTQYF. The chain is built from TRBV11-2 and TRBJ2-3, with D tentatively TRBD1 or TRBD2 (5 bases each). Germline V gene data show CDR1 as SGHAT and CDR2 as FQNNGV. The CDR3 length is 14 residues. Trimming cost V 6 bases and J 6 bases, with 16 bases left between them.